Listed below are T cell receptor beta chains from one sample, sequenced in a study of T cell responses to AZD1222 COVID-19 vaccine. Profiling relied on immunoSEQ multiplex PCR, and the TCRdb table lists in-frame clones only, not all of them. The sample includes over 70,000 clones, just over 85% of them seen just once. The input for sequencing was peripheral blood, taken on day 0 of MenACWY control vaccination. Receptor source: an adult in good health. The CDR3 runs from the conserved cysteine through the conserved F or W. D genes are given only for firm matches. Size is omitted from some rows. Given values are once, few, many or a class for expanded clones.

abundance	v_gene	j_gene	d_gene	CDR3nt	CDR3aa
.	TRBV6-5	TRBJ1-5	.	TGTGCCAGCAGCCGGACAGTCCCTGGGACCCAGCATTTT	CASSRTVPGTQHF
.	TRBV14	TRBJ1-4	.	TGTGCCAGCAGCCAAGATCCGGGAAAAGGGGAAAAACTGTTTTTT	CASSQDPGKGEKLFF
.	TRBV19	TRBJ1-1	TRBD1	TGTGCCAGTAGTATGGACAGGGGTAGGACTGAAGCTTTCTTT	CASSMDRGRTEAFF
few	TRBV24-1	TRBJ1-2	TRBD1	TGTGCCATAAAGGGGACAGTCTATGGCTACACCTTC	CAIKGTVYGYTF
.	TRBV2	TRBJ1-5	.	TGTGCCAGCAGTGAAACAGATCTCAATCAGCCCCAGCATTTT	CASSETDLNQPQHF
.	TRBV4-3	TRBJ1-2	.	TGCGCCAGCAGCCAAGATCCAGGAAGGCCTGGAGGCTACACCTTC	CASSQDPGRPGGYTF
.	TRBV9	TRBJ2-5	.	TGTGCCAGCAGCGTATTGGGAGAGACCCAGTACTTC	CASSVLGETQYF
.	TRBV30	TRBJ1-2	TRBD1	TGTGCCTGGAGCCCTACAGGGGGCGGCTATGGCTACACCTTC	CAWSPTGGGYGYTF
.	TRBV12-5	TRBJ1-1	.	TGTGCCGGGCCCCGGTCGAACACTGAAGCTTTCTTT	CAGPRSNTEAFF
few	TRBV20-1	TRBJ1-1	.	TGCAGTGCTAGTTCCGACAGGCACACTGAAGCTTTCTTT	CSASSDRHTEAFF
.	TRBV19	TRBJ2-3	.	TGTGCCAGTAGTGGAGGGCCAGATACGCAGTATTTT	CASSGGPDTQYF
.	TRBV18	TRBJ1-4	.	TGTGCCAGCTCACCGAATCAGGCGACGCGCGAAAAACTGTTTTTT	CASSPNQATREKLFF
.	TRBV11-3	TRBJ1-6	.	TGTGCCAGCAGCTTACACAACAGGGAAGTCTCCTATAATTCACCCCTCCACTTT	CASSLHNREVSYNSPLHF
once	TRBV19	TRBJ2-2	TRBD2	TGTGCCAGTTTACCGGGACTAGCAGGCACCGGGGAGCTGTTTTTT	CASLPGLAGTGELFF
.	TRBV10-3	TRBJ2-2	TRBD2	TGTGCCATCAGTGGATCAAGCGGGGATAACACCGGGGAGCTGTTTTTT	CAISGSSGDNTGELFF
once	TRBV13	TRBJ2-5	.	TGTGCCAGCAGCTTATCGAAAGAGACCCAGTACTTC	CASSLSKETQYF
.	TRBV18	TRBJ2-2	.	TGTGCCAGCTCACCCGCCAGGGAGAACACCGGGGAGCTGTTTTTT	CASSPARENTGELFF
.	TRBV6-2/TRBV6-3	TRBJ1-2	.	TGTGCCAGCAGTTCGTTTGTACAGAACTATGGCTACACCTTC	CASSSFVQNYGYTF
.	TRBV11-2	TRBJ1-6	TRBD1	TGTGCCAGCAGCCGAGGGGGCGGGATCAACTCCTATAATTCACCCCTCCACTTT	CASSRGGGINSYNSPLHF
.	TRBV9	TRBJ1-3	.	TGTGCCAGCAGCGTACGTCCGGATCCTAGTGACACCATATATTTT	CASSVRPDPSDTIYF
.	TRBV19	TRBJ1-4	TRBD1	TGTGCCAGTAGTTCGTCCCGGGACAGGGCGCCCCGCGAAAAACTGTTTTTT	CASSSSRDRAPREKLFF
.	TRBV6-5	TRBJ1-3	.	TGTGCCAGCGCCCCCCTCACTTCTTCTAACACCATATATTTT	CASAPLTSSNTIYF
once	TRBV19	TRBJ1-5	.	TGTGCCAGTAGTATTGGGGGGGGACTCGGGAGTCAGCCCCAGCATTTT	CASSIGGGLGSQPQHF
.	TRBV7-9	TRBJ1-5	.	TGTGCCAGCAGCACTTGGGCGGCTCAGCCCCAGCATTTT	CASSTWAAQPQHF
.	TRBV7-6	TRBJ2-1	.	TGTGCCAGCAGCTCTGGACAGCTCAACAATGAGCAGTTCTTC	CASSSGQLNNEQFF
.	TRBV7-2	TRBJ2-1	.	TGTGCCAGCGGTCCCCGAGGTTACAATGAGCAGTTCTTC	CASGPRGYNEQFF
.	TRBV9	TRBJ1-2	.	TGTGCCAGCACCGAGGCGTTGGCTAACTATGGCTACACCTTC	CASTEALANYGYTF
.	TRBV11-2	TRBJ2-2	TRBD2	TGTGCCAGCAGCTTAGATAGACTAGCGGGGGCCGGGGAGCTGTTTTTT	CASSLDRLAGAGELFF
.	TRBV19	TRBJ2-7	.	TGTGCCAGTAGTTCCCCCCGCGACACAGGATTCTACGAGCAGTACTTC	CASSSPRDTGFYEQYF
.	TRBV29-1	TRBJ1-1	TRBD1	TGCAGCGTTGTCCTGGTGTTGGACAGGGGATCTTTCTTT	CSVVLVLDRGSFF
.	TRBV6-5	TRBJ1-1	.	TGTGCCAGCAGTTACTCCTTGAGGGTTTCAGCTTTCTTT	CASSYSLRVSAFF
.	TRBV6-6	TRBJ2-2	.	TGTGCCAGCAGTTACTCTCAGGGCCACACCGGGGAGCTGTTTTTT	CASSYSQGHTGELFF
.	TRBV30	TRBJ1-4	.	TGTGCCTGGAGCGACATGAGCAAACTGTTTTTT	CAWSDMSKLFF
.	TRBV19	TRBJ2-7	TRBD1	TGTGCCAGTAGTATAGAGGGGGACAGGCCCTCGTACGAGCAGTACTTC	CASSIEGDRPSYEQYF
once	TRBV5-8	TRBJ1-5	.	TGTGCCAGCAGCTTGGGACTCCACAATCAGCCCCAGCATTTT	CASSLGLHNQPQHF